The following is a TCR beta chain sequence with its context. As yet, its antigen is unknown. This entry comes from a study of cytomegalovirus exposure and HLA in healthy donors. Study outcomes and limitations: In the analysis, some V segments, TRBV6-2 and TRBV6-3 included, were excluded as indistinguishable.

Germline V gives CDR1 MDHEN, CDR2 SYDVKM. V was pared by 8 bases and J by 6 bases, with 12 bases of the junction left unmatched. The CDR3 is 15 residues long. In the PCR, 60 Vbeta and 13 Jbeta primers were used. Data came from immunoSEQ multiplex PCR; TCRdb stores just in-frame clones and leaves some out. The data contain roughly 98,000 clones, around 80% of them seen just once; the ten biggest clones take up about 1.5%. This rearrangement joins TRBV28 to TRBJ2-1; 8 nucleotides match TRBD1. Source material: PBMCs. The TCR sequence derives from a man aged 40-50 years in good health and CMV-seronegative. The CDR3 DNA reads as TGTGCCAGCTACCCCAGCAGGGGGCCCACCAATGAGCAGTTCTTC. Translating gives CASYPSRGPTNEQFF.